These T cell receptor beta chains were read from a single sample in a study of T cell changes during pregnancy in multiple sclerosis. Measured with immunoSEQ multiplex PCR; TCRdb has only the in-frame clones, and not every one. The table has 30,000 to 45,000 clones, 75% to 95% seen once. The sample here was CD4+ T cells from peripheral blood mononuclear cells, taken in the second trimester of pregnancy. The origin of the receptors is a female donor in good health, enrolled as a control in a pregnancy study. Both conserved end residues are part of each CDR3. D genes are given only for firm matches. Where a row states a size, it is once, few, many or the class of an expanded clone; other rows omit it.

TRBJ1-2 | NA | 12 | TRBV5-4 | NA | CASSFMGEGYTF | TGTGCCAGCAGCTTCATGGGAGAAGGCTACACCTTC
TRBJ2-2 | NA | 17 | TRBV5-8 | NA | CASSLAGVAANTGELFF | TGTGCCAGCAGCTTGGCCGGGGTAGCGGCGAACACCGGGGAGCTGTTTTTT
TRBJ2-5 | NA | 13 | TRBV18 | TRBD1 | CASSYDRVETQYF | TGTGCCAGCTCATACGACAGGGTAGAGACCCAGTACTTC
TRBJ2-5 | NA | 15 | TRBV27 | NA | CASSTEGRWRGTQYF | TGTGCCAGCAGCACCGAGGGAAGATGGCGGGGCACCCAGTACTTC
TRBJ2-5 | NA | 15 | TRBV6-5 | TRBD2 | CASTSGLAGRETQYF | TGTGCCAGCACCTCGGGACTAGCAGGAAGAGAGACCCAGTACTTC
TRBJ2-1 | NA | 12 | TRBV7-3 | NA | CASSSDGGEQFF | TGTGCCAGCAGCTCGGACGGGGGTGAGCAGTTCTTC
TRBJ1-1 | NA | 15 | TRBV2 | NA | CASSESRGSLTEAFF | TGTGCCAGCAGTGAAAGCCGGGGAAGTTTGACTGAAGCTTTCTTT
TRBJ2-1 | NA | 17 | TRBV4-1 | NA | CASSQDPGGHPYNEQFF | TGCGCCAGCAGCCAAGATCCGGGGGGACACCCCTACAATGAGCAGTTCTTC
TRBJ2-1 | NA | 16 | TRBV11-1 | TRBD2 | CASSPYFAGGPNEQFF | TGTGCCAGCAGCCCCTACTTCGCGGGGGGGCCCAATGAGCAGTTCTTC
TRBJ2-2 | few | 18 | TRBV13 | TRBD2 | CASRSGPLAGGITGELFF | TGTGCCAGCAGATCCGGTCCCCTAGCGGGGGGGATCACCGGGGAGCTGTTTTTT
TRBJ2-4 | NA | 15 | TRBV18 | TRBD2 | CASSPNGGGSDIQYF | TGTGCCAGCTCACCGAACGGGGGGGGGTCGGACATTCAGTACTTC
TRBJ1-5 | NA | 19 | TRBV28 | NA | CASKVSLGPPEDRNQPQHF | TGTGCCAGCAAAGTTTCTCTTGGACCGCCCGAAGACAGGAATCAGCCCCAGCATTTT
TRBJ2-7 | NA | 15 | TRBV28 | TRBD2 | CASSSSSGTYYEQYF | TGTGCCAGCAGTTCCTCTAGCGGAACTTATTACGAGCAGTACTTC
TRBJ1-5 | NA | 13 | TRBV6-6 | NA | CASSRHDNQPQHF | TGTGCCAGCAGTCGACACGACAATCAGCCCCAGCATTTT
TRBJ1-1 | NA | 16 | TRBV4-1 | TRBD1 | CASSPQGAQGFTEAFF | TGCGCCAGCAGCCCACAAGGGGCACAGGGGTTCACTGAAGCTTTCTTT
TRBJ1-4 | NA | 15 | TRBV11-2 | NA | CASSFLSGIRGKLFF | TGTGCCAGCAGCTTCCTCAGCGGGATACGGGGAAAACTGTTTTTT
TRBJ1-1 | NA | 16 | TRBV5-1 | NA | CASSSTGIFMNTEAFF | TGCGCCAGCAGCTCAACCGGGATTTTCATGAACACTGAAGCTTTCTTT
TRBJ2-7 | NA | 16 | TRBV2 | TRBD2 | CASSEAGLAIGYEQYF | TGTGCCAGCAGTGAAGCGGGACTAGCGATAGGCTACGAGCAGTACTTC
TRBJ1-1 | NA | 15 | TRBV7-9 | NA | CASSLGGRGNTEAFF | TGTGCCAGCAGCTTAGGGGGCAGGGGGAACACTGAAGCTTTCTTT
TRBJ2-7 | once | 15 | TRBV28 | TRBD1 | CASSFHGTGNYEQYF | TGTGCCAGCAGTTTCCACGGGACAGGGAACTACGAGCAGTACTTC
TRBJ2-2 | NA | 18 | TRBV28 | TRBD2 | CASRPRTSGRQGTGELFF | TGTGCCAGCAGACCGAGAACTAGCGGGAGGCAGGGGACCGGGGAGCTGTTTTTT
TRBJ2-3 | NA | 13 | TRBV6-5 | NA | CASKARRTDTQYF | TGTGCCAGCAAGGCACGGAGGACAGATACGCAGTATTTT
TRBJ1-4 | NA | 15 | TRBV4-1 | NA | CASSQGHSTGEKLFF | TGCGCCAGCAGCCAAGGGCACAGCACTGGGGAAAAACTGTTTTTT
TRBJ2-3 | NA | 14 | TRBV7-7 | NA | CASSLGQGTDTQYF | TGTGCTAGCAGCTTAGGGCAGGGCACAGATACGCAGTATTTT
TRBJ1-5 | NA | 15 | TRBV27 | NA | CASSFGGKKNQPQHF | TGTGCCAGCAGTTTTGGAGGGAAGAAGAATCAGCCCCAGCATTTT
TRBJ2-4 | NA | 14 | TRBV25-1 | NA | CASSTSTSDNIQYF | TGTGCCAGCAGTACGTCCACCAGCGACAACATTCAGTACTTC
TRBJ2-7 | NA | 14 | TRBV28 | TRBD2 | CASSFQREGGEQYF | TGTGCCAGCAGTTTCCAGCGGGAGGGTGGGGAGCAGTACTTC
TRBJ1-5 | NA | 12 | TRBV6-6 | TRBD1 | CASSGQGRPQHF | TGTGCCAGCAGCGGACAGGGGCGCCCCCAGCATTTT
TRBJ1-5 | NA | 16 | TRBV21-1 | NA | CASSNRGRGHNQPQHF | TGTGCCAGCAGCAATAGGGGCAGGGGGCACAATCAGCCCCAGCATTTT
TRBJ2-2 | once | 14 | TRBV18 | NA | CASSRGLNTGELFF | TGTGCCAGCTCACGGGGACTGAACACCGGGGAGCTGTTTTTT
TRBJ2-5 | NA | 14 | TRBV7-2 | TRBD2 | CASSGRGGRETQYF | TGTGCCAGCAGTGGTCGGGGGGGCCGAGAGACCCAGTACTTC
TRBJ2-1 | NA | 16 | TRBV19 | TRBD1 | CASSHFTRQGYNEQFF | TGTGCCAGTAGTCATTTCACGAGACAGGGGTACAATGAGCAGTTCTTC
TRBJ1-2 | NA | 16 | TRBV11-2 | TRBD1 | CASSLAGAGGFYGYTF | TGTGCCAGCAGCTTAGCCGGGGCAGGGGGGTTCTATGGCTACACCTTC
TRBJ2-7 | NA | 14 | TRBV18 | NA | CASSQVGQPYEQYF | TGTGCCAGCTCCCAGGTGGGCCAGCCCTACGAGCAGTACTTC
TRBJ2-7 | NA | 15 | TRBV7-8 | TRBD1 | CASSSRGTGSYEQYF | TGTGCCAGCAGTTCACGCGGGACAGGGTCCTACGAGCAGTACTTC
TRBJ2-1 | NA | 16 | TRBV7-9 | TRBD1 | CASSLGHRGVRNEQFF | TGTGCCAGCAGCTTAGGTCACAGGGGTGTTCGCAATGAGCAGTTCTTC
TRBJ2-3 | NA | 15 | TRBV6-1 | NA | CASLRGGGGTDTQYF | TGTGCCAGCCTCCGGGGAGGCGGAGGCACAGATACGCAGTATTTT
TRBJ2-3 | once | 16 | TRBV7-3 | TRBD2 | CASSPRLAGGTDTQYF | TGTGCCAGCAGCCCAAGACTAGCGGGGGGAACAGATACGCAGTATTTT
TRBJ2-5 | NA | 13 | TRBV18 | NA | CASSPLPGVEQYF | TGTGCCAGCTCACCCTTACCAGGGGTTGAGCAGTACTTC
TRBJ2-6 | NA | 19 | TRBV19 | TRBD2 | CASSPFSGLAGPGANVLTF | TGTGCCAGTAGTCCCTTTTCGGGACTAGCGGGGCCTGGGGCCAACGTCCTGACTTTC
TRBJ1-5 | NA | 14 | TRBV19 | NA | CASSIGSFNQPQHF | TGTGCCAGTAGTATAGGGAGTTTCAATCAGCCCCAGCATTTT
TRBJ2-3 | NA | 15 | TRBV27 | NA | CASSTLAVLTDTQYF | TGTGCCAGCAGCACCTTAGCAGTGTTGACAGATACGCAGTATTTT
TRBJ2-5 | NA | 16 | TRBV15 | NA | CATSRELRLMTETQYF | TGTGCCACCAGCAGAGAACTGAGACTAATGACAGAGACCCAGTACTTC
TRBJ2-1 | NA | 18 | TRBV7-9 | TRBD2 | CASSARVRSGGAYNEQFF | TGTGCCAGCAGCGCCCGCGTCCGGAGCGGGGGCGCCTACAATGAGCAGTTCTTC
TRBJ1-1 | NA | 13 | TRBV14 | TRBD1 | CASSLGQYTEAFF | TGTGCCAGCAGCCTGGGACAGTACACTGAAGCTTTCTTT
TRBJ1-2 | NA | 13 | TRBV9 | NA | CASSTRGDYGYTF | TGTGCCAGCAGCACGCGGGGGGACTATGGCTACACCTTC
TRBJ2-2 | NA | 17 | TRBV7-2 | TRBD2 | CASSRGTSGRGTGELFF | TGTGCCAGCAGCCGAGGGACTAGCGGGAGGGGGACCGGGGAGCTGTTTTTT
TRBJ2-1 | NA | 15 | TRBV28 | TRBD1 | CASSQPGQGVNEQFF | TGTGCCAGCAGTCAACCGGGACAGGGGGTCAATGAGCAGTTCTTC
TRBJ2-1 | NA | 15 | TRBV28 | NA | CASRPDRLNYNEQFF | TGTGCCAGCAGACCCGACAGGCTGAACTACAATGAGCAGTTCTTC
TRBJ1-2 | NA | 13 | TRBV27 | NA | CASSDPPWSIYTF | TGTGCCAGCAGTGACCCTCCATGGAGTATCTACACCTTC
TRBJ1-2 | NA | 13 | TRBV18 | NA | CASSPQPGGGYTF | TGTGCCAGCTCACCCCAGCCGGGAGGTGGCTACACCTTC
TRBJ2-2 | NA | 17 | TRBV5-1 | TRBD2 | CASSPKAGGPGTGELFF | TGCGCCAGCAGCCCCAAAGCGGGGGGGCCGGGGACCGGGGAGCTGTTTTTT
TRBJ1-1 | once | 11 | TRBV29-1 | NA | CSVTGNTEAFF | TGCAGCGTTACAGGGAACACTGAAGCTTTCTTT